This T cell receptor (beta chain) was observed in a study of control samples from healthy donors and cancer patients. This table comes from immunoSEQ multiplex PCR, and its TCRdb copy is limited to in-frame clones, with some not included. The repertoire holds 74,000 or so clones, with approximately 90% as singletons. Germline V gene sequence: CDR1 SGHRS, CDR2 YFSETQ. V gave up 0 bases and J gave up 3 bases, with 10 bases separating them. The CDR3 runs to 15 residues. The V and J genes are TRBV5-1 and TRBJ1-5; D ambiguous. The sequenced sample consisted of blood. The sequence came from a man aged 50 or older in good health. This CDR3 is CASSLGASPNQPQHF. In DNA form, the CDR3 reads TGCGCCAGCAGCTTGGGGGCCTCACCCAATCAGCCCCAGCATTTT.